This T cell receptor beta chain was observed in a study of beta chain features in type 1 diabetes. Study summary: Healthy donors and patients showed comparable age, gender and cell yields.

Germline loops: CDR1 LGHNA, CDR2 YSLEER. After removal of 5 bases from V and 6 bases from J, the junction contained 12 bases not matched to a gene. The CDR3 totals 17 residues. A note on this clone: What it recognizes is unknown.

Whole-study findings and limits: Moderately but significantly shorter TCRB CDR3s were found in Type 1 diabetes patients in all four CD4+ subsets. Patients with type 1 diabetes showed fewer VDJ junction insertions and more deletions.

Every single donor gave one heparinised blood draw, and these averaged about 110 mL. Every bit of the isolated RNA underwent reverse transcription, so sequencing read expressed TCRB transcripts. Clones were read by immunoSEQ multiplex PCR, and TCRdb kept only the in-frame ones, dropping some. The sample lists under 950,000 clones, 15% to 20% occurring once. The clonotype comes from a woman between 18 and 29 years old in good health. This chain connects TRBV4-3 to TRBJ2-2, with 10 nucleotides matching TRBD2. The sample was naive CD4+ T cells from blood. The CDR3 protein is CASSSLYRTSGPGELFF. For the CDR3, the DNA is TGCGCCAGCAGCTCCTTGTACCGGACTAGCGGTCCCGGGGAGCTGTTTTTT.